The clone carrying this T cell receptor beta chain was seen ten or more times. Its antigen is currently unknown. The data stem from a study of spatial heterogeneity in lung cancer. The study's findings and limits: At tumor resection, ubiquitous expanded TCRs were detected in blood more often than later.

TCRdb processed the 5' RACE reads anew with MiXCR; each CDR3 protein has one entry. The repertoire consists of some 54,000 distinct CDR3 sequences, with roughly 7.4% occurring once and the leading ten covering over 30%. This sample's time point: blood at routine non-recurrence follow-up after resection. No cell sorting; template was whole RNA from tumor, lung tissue or PBMC. CDR3 length: 15 amino acids. Germline V lookup: CDR1 KGHSH, CDR2 LQKENI. Trimming at V came to 3 bases and at J to 4 bases, leaving 6 bases not matched to a gene. Source: PBMCs, taken at follow-up. The source of this sequence is a female donor with early-stage non-small cell lung cancer. The chain combines TRBV18 with TRBJ1-1; TRBD1 agrees at 9 bases. The CDR3 coding sequence is TGTGCCAGCTCACCTTTCGACAGGGGGGCCACTGAAGCTTTCTTT. Translation gives CASSPFDRGATEAFF.